This TCR beta chain was documented in a study of T cell clonality in common variable immunodeficiency. Study findings and constraints: In common variable immunodeficiency, TCR beta chains reportedly carried fewer deletions and N-nucleotide insertions.

This clone was detected only a few times. Its specificity is unknown. The DNA ends 3 residues before the CDR3 does, and the rest of the CDR3 is filled in from the germline J gene. The table came from immunoSEQ multiplex PCR; TCRdb's copy has only in-frame clones and leaves some out. The sample offers approximately 17,000 clones and no singletons, the top ten holding roughly 15%. V lost 2 bases and J lost 5, with 11 bases in between. There are 15 residues in the CDR3. Germline assignment: CDR1 SGHNT and CDR2 YYREEE (reference sequence). CVID subjects were some 15 female and roughly 31 male, aged roughly 8 to 65. For at least one year, all CVID subjects received replacement immunoglobulin.

The specimen sequenced was peripheral blood mononuclear cells. The clonotype was recovered from a human donor with common variable immunodeficiency. The rearrangement links TRBV5-4 to TRBJ1-6; no clear D gene. CDR3 amino acids: CASSLTLGNNSPLHF. The sequenced part of the CDR3 DNA is TGTGCCAGCAGCTTAACATTGGGCAATAATTCACCC.